This is a list of T cell receptor beta chains from one sample in a study of shared clonotypes between healthy human individuals. Measured with immunoSEQ multiplex PCR; TCRdb has only the in-frame clones, and not every one. Among about 1 million clones listed, approximately 80% were seen once. The sample comprised memory CD4+ T cells from PBMCs. Receptor source: a young man in good health. Some clones in this sample may be carry-over from other donors' samples. Each CDR3 is given with its conserved first and last residue. Each record gives: V gene, D gene, J gene, CDR3 length, clone size, CDR3 protein, CDR3 DNA. The D gene is left open where the match is weak. Expanded clones are given a class, and other clones once, few, many or no size at all.

>TRBV5-1|TRBD2|TRBJ2-3|15|.
CASSYREARTDTQYF
TGCGCCAGCAGCTACCGGGAGGCACGCACAGATACGCAGTATTTT
>TRBV18|.|TRBJ1-2|14|.
CASSPSREYEGYTF
TGTGCCAGCTCACCATCAAGGGAGTATGAGGGCTACACCTTC
>TRBV15|.|TRBJ2-1|14|.
CATSRDPSTNEQFF
TGTGCCACCAGCAGAGATCCCAGTACAAATGAGCAGTTCTTC
>TRBV21-1|.|TRBJ1-1|13|.
CASSKGKDTEAFF
TGTGCCAGCAGCAAAGGTAAAGACACTGAAGCTTTCTTT
>TRBV21-1|.|TRBJ2-7|12|.
CASLRGSYEQYF
TGTGCCAGCTTACGGGGCTCCTACGAGCAGTACTTC
>TRBV5-5|TRBD2|TRBJ2-7|15|few
CASSLTGLADYEQYF
TGTGCCAGCAGCTTGACCGGACTAGCGGATTACGAGCAGTACTTC
>TRBV29-1|.|TRBJ1-2|13|few
CSVEDTRANGYTF
TGCAGCGTTGAAGATACTAGGGCGAATGGCTACACCTTC
>TRBV9|.|TRBJ2-1|13|.
CASSVDVLNEQFF
TGTGCCAGCAGCGTAGATGTGCTTAATGAGCAGTTCTTC
>TRBV28|.|TRBJ2-2|14|.
CASSLVGNTGELFF
TGTGCCAGCAGTTTAGTAGGGAACACCGGGGAGCTGTTTTTT
>TRBV5-1|TRBD1|TRBJ1-1|14|.
CASSLAGRGTEAFF
TGCGCCAGCAGCTTGGCGGGCAGGGGGACTGAAGCTTTCTTT
>TRBV30|.|TRBJ2-1|17|few
CAWSLKRTGSGGPGQFF
TGTGCCTGGAGCCTGAAACGGACAGGGTCGGGAGGGCCTGGTCAGTTCTTC
>TRBV19|TRBD2|TRBJ2-7|13|.
CASSDTSGSEQYF
TGTGCCAGTAGTGATACTAGCGGGAGCGAGCAGTACTTC
>TRBV5-4|TRBD2|TRBJ2-3|16|few
CASSTGLAGVTDTQYF
TGTGCCAGCAGCACGGGACTAGCGGGAGTAACAGATACGCAGTATTTT
>TRBV2|TRBD2|TRBJ2-7|13|few
CASGREGPHEQYF
TGTGCCAGTGGGCGGGAGGGCCCCCACGAGCAGTACTTC
>TRBV7-9|.|TRBJ2-7|16|.
CASSTRQARSSYEQYF
TGTGCCAGCAGCACCAGACAGGCCAGGAGCTCCTACGAGCAGTACTTC